This is a list of T cell receptor beta chains from one sample in a study of T cells in Graves' hyperthyroidism and ophthalmopathy. Each CDR3 protein is one row after TCRdb ran MiXCR on the multiplex PCR reads. The table shows around 490,000 distinct CDR3 sequences, with less than 20% occurring only once. The material sequenced was blood. The receptors were sampled from a man aged 40-49 years with Graves' ophthalmopathy. The CDR3 runs from the conserved cysteine through the conserved F or W. The D gene is left open where the match is weak. The size entry is marked missing in some rows and otherwise reads once, few, many or a size class.

J: TRBJ2-5; D: -; size: -; V: TRBV9; CDR3: CASSVSGYRQETQYF; DNA: TGTGCCAGCAGCGTCTCGGGCTATAGGCAAGAGACCCAGTACTTC
J: TRBJ1-1; D: -; size: many; V: TRBV2; CDR3: CASSDTAGFGDTEAFF; DNA: TGTGCCAGCAGTGATACGGCAGGCTTCGGGGACACTGAAGCTTTCTTT
J: TRBJ1-2; D: TRBD1; size: many; V: TRBV30; CDR3: CAWSPGQGYGYTF; DNA: TGTGCCTGGAGTCCCGGACAGGGCTATGGCTACACCTTC
J: TRBJ1-1; D: -; size: -; V: TRBV5-1; CDR3: CAGSLSANTEAFF; DNA: TGCGCCGGCAGCTTGTCTGCGAACACTGAAGCTTTCTTT
J: TRBJ2-1; D: TRBD2; size: few; V: TRBV19; CDR3: CASRGLADHNEQFF; DNA: TGTGCCAGTAGAGGACTAGCGGATCACAATGAGCAGTTCTTC
J: TRBJ1-4; D: TRBD1; size: -; V: TRBV30; CDR3: CAWRRDSEKLFF; DNA: TGTGCCTGGAGGCGGGACAGTGAAAAACTGTTTTTT
J: TRBJ1-1; D: TRBD1; size: many; V: TRBV12-3/TRBV12-4; CDR3: CASSPGTGVPEAFF; DNA: TGTGCCAGCAGTCCCGGGACAGGGGTCCCTGAAGCTTTCTTT
J: TRBJ2-3; D: -; size: few; V: TRBV7-3; CDR3: CASSPSAQDTQYF; DNA: TGTGCCAGCAGCCCATCCGCTCAAGATACGCAGTATTTT
J: TRBJ1-4; D: -; size: -; V: TRBV3-1; CDR3: CASSSTTATTNEKLFF; DNA: TGTGCCAGCAGCTCTACGACAGCCACAACTAATGAAAAACTGTTTTTT
J: TRBJ2-7; D: -; size: few; V: TRBV27; CDR3: CASSPPAGGHYEQYF; DNA: TGTGCCAGCAGTCCCCCCGCAGGGGGGCACTACGAGCAGTACTTC